Below, 30 T cell receptor beta chains from the same sample are listed, as sequenced in a study of blood T cell repertoires in COVID-19. Profiling relied on immunoSEQ multiplex PCR, and the TCRdb table lists in-frame clones only, not all of them. This sample has about 340,000 clones, with over 70% found just once. The sample comprised peripheral blood. The receptors originated from a young man with active or convalescent COVID-19.

V gene TRBV25-1 combines with J gene TRBJ2-7; 9 bases agree with TRBD2. This CDR3 comprises 13 residues. Germline lookup yields CDR1 MGHDK and CDR2 SYGVNS. Trimming removed 8 bases from V and 2 bases from J; junction bases left unmatched: 4. CDR3 sequence: CASGGGGAYEQYF. In DNA, the CDR3 is TGTGCCAGCGGTGGCGGGGGGGCCTACGAGCAGTACTTC.

The chain links TRBV18 to TRBJ2-7, with 11 bases identical to TRBD1. The CDR3 covers 13 residues. V trimming: 2 bases; J trimming: 6 bases; junction bases outside the gene matches: 0. CDR1 KGHSH and CDR2 LQKENI come from the germline V gene. For the CDR3, the DNA is TGTGCCAGCTCACCAGGGACAGGGGGCGAGCAGTACTTC. Amino acids: CASSPGTGGEQYF.

The chain uses TRBV6-2 or TRBV6-3 and TRBJ1-1, with TRBD1 as a possible D gene (6 bases). V lost 0 bases and J lost 4, with 6 bases in between. Germline V gives CDR1 MNHEY, CDR2 SVGEGT. The CDR3 is 13 amino acids. The CDR3, as DNA: TGTGCCAGCAGTTACTCCAGGGGCACTGAAGCTTTCTTT. It encodes CASSYSRGTEAFF.

This chain uses TRBV6-5 with TRBJ1-3; the match to TRBD1 covers 11 bases. V was clipped by 4 bases and J by 4 bases; unmatched bases: 6. CDR1 is MNHEY, CDR2 SVGAGI, per germline. CDR3 length equals 16 residues. The CDR3 region has the DNA TGTGCCAGCAGTTTAGGACAGGGGGCGCCAGGAAACACCATATATTTT. It translates to CASSLGQGAPGNTIYF.

The rearrangement links TRBV28 to TRBJ2-7; D is perhaps TRBD1 (6 bases). Germline V gene sequence: CDR1 MDHEN, CDR2 SYDVKM. V lost 8 bases and J 6 bases, leaving 14 bases between the germline ends. The CDR3 loop spans 12 amino acids. The CDR3 DNA sequence: TGTGCCAGCGGCTACAGGGTTAGCGAGCAGTACTTC. This codes for CASGYRVSEQYF.

The chain couples TRBV27 to TRBJ1-4; possible D gene TRBD1, 6 bases. Germline values: CDR1 MNHEY, CDR2 SMNVEV (reference sequence). Trimming stripped 3 bases from V and 8 bases from J, with 13 bases between. The CDR3 spans 14 residues. CDR3 in amino acids: CASSFRGGFEKLFF. CDR3 DNA sequence: TGTGCCAGCAGTTTTAGGGGGGGTTTCGAAAAACTGTTTTTT.

V is TRBV9 and J is TRBJ2-1; D might be TRBD2 (6 bases). The CDR3 runs to 16 residues. Germline loops: CDR1 SGDLS, CDR2 YYNGEE. V lost 0 bases, J lost 10 bases, and 20 bases lay in between. The CDR3: CASSVGVGGRGEEQFF. CDR3 coding DNA: TGTGCCAGCAGCGTAGGGGTGGGAGGAAGGGGTGAGGAGCAGTTCTTC.

The V and J genes are TRBV2 and TRBJ1-5; 10 bases map to TRBD1. The germline V gene has CDR1 SNHLY and CDR2 FYNNEI. With V trimmed by 6 bases and J by 2 bases, 1 base remained unmatched. There are 14 residues in the CDR3. CDR3 DNA: TGTGCCAGCAGGACAGGGGGCGGCAATCAGCCCCAGCATTTT. It codes for CASRTGGGNQPQHF.

The J gene is TRBJ2-3, the V gene TRBV20-1; the D gene is possibly TRBD2 (6 bases). CDR3 size: 11 residues. Per the germline V gene, CDR1 is DFQATT and CDR2 is SNEGSKA (reference sequence). This chain's CDR3 is CVAESTDTQYF. In DNA, the CDR3 is TGCGTAGCGGAGAGCACAGATACGCAGTATTTT.

This clone was observed once. The chain couples TRBV19 to TRBJ2-2, with D hard to call. The CDR3 runs to 13 residues. Germline assignment: CDR1 LNHDA and CDR2 SQIVND (reference sequence). The ends were cut back, 6 bases at V and 1 base at J, with 6 bases in the middle. This CDR3 reads CASRLGNTGELFF. The CDR3 nucleotides are TGTGCCAGTAGGCTAGGGAACACCGGGGAGCTGTTTTTT.

CDR3 region: CAIGQAINYGYTF. The DNA of the CDR3 is TGTGCCATTGGACAGGCAATTAACTATGGCTACACCTTC. The V call is TRBV28, the J call TRBJ1-2, with 7 positions matching TRBD1. The CDR3 covers 13 residues. CDR1 and CDR2 (germline): MDHEN, SYDVKM. V gave up 10 bases and J gave up 1 base; unmatched junction bases: 6.

This clone was detected a few times. The V and J genes are TRBV2 and TRBJ1-3, with D unresolved. The CDR3 runs to 14 residues. Trimming took 7 bases from V and 0 from J, leaving 10 bases between them. CDR1 is SNHLY, CDR2 FYNNEI, per germline. The CDR3 sequence: CASIPGSSGNTIYF. Written as DNA, the CDR3 is TGTGCCAGCATCCCGGGGAGCTCTGGAAACACCATATATTTT.

The chain uses TRBV12-3 or TRBV12-4 and TRBJ1-2, with TRBD1 as a possible D gene (6 bases). The CDR3 runs 12 residues. Trimming pared 3 bases from V and 8 bases from J, leaving 10 bases between. CDR3 in amino acids: CASSFPDRGYTF. As DNA, the CDR3 is TGTGCCAGCAGTTTCCCGGACAGAGGCTACACCTTC.

This clone was detected a few times. CDR3 nucleotide sequence: TGTGCCATCAGTGACAGGAGACAGGGCCCGCACAATGAGCAGTTCTTC. Residues: CAISDRRQGPHNEQFF. The chain is built from TRBV10-3 and TRBJ2-1; 7 bases map to TRBD1. J lost 5 bases, V lost 3 bases, and 10 bases had no gene match. Germline CDR1 is ENHRY and CDR2 is SYGVKD. The CDR3 spans 16 residues.

This rearrangement joins TRBV21-1 to TRBJ2-4; the table's D call, TRBD1, has no DNA check behind it. TRBV21-1 is a listed pseudogene. The CDR3 is made up of 16 amino acids. This CDR3 reads CASSKGQGVAKNIQYF. DNA for the CDR3: TGTGCCAGCAGCAAAGGACAGGGGGTAGCCAAAAACATTCAGTACTTC.

This sequence joins TRBV4-3 and TRBJ1-2, with no clear D. CDR1 LGHNA and CDR2 YSLEER come from the germline V gene. The CDR3 loop spans 14 amino acids. Trimming took 0 bases from V and 8 from J, leaving 13 bases between them. The CDR3 coding sequence is TGCGCCAGCAGCCAAGATTATGCGGGCCGAGGCTACACCTTC. Protein: CASSQDYAGRGYTF.

The sample holds many counts of this clone. The rearrangement links TRBV7-9 to TRBJ2-7, with a tentative D call TRBD2 (6 bases). From germline, CDR1 is SEHNR and CDR2 FQNEAQ (reference sequence). The CDR3 is 14 amino acids. The ends were cut back, 5 bases at V and 1 base at J, with 12 bases in the middle. This CDR3 is CASSRGGLSYEQYF. The CDR3 nucleotides are TGTGCCAGCAGCCGCGGAGGACTATCCTACGAGCAGTACTTC.

This chain connects TRBV11-3 to TRBJ2-5; 9 bases are a match to TRBD1. This CDR3 contains 14 residues. The germline V gene has CDR1 SGHNT and CDR2 YENEEA. The J segment lost 4 bases and the V segment lost 5 bases, leaving 5 bases of the junction unmatched. CDR3: CASSQDRGSETQYF. The DNA for the CDR3 is TGTGCCAGCAGCCAGGACAGGGGTTCAGAGACCCAGTACTTC. Based on the CDR3 plus reference TRBV11-3 and TRBJ2-5, the full variable domain is EAGVVQSPRYKIIEKKQPVAFWCNPISGHNTLYWYLQNLGQGPELLIRYENEEAVDDSQLPKDRFSAERLKGVDSTLKIQPAELGDSAVYLCASSQDRGSETQYFGPGTRLLVL.

The V and J genes are TRBV29-1 and TRBJ1-1; 7 nucleotides match TRBD1. The junction had 6 bases not matched to a gene; V was cut back by 7 bases and J by 10 bases. CDR1 is SQVTM and CDR2 is ANQGSEA in the germline V gene. There are 10 residues in the CDR3. CDR3 in DNA: TGCAGCGGGGGACAGAATGGAGCTTTCTTT. Residues: CSGGQNGAFF.

The V and J genes are TRBV10-3 and TRBJ2-5, with D tentatively TRBD2 (5 bases). Germline V CDR1 and CDR2: ENHRY, SYGVKD. This CDR3 region has 14 residues. V lost 10 bases, J lost 5 bases, and 20 bases lay in between. The CDR3 nucleotides are TGTGCCACCGCTCGAGGGCGCGAGGGTGAGACCCAGTACTTC. Translated: CATARGREGETQYF.

This clone has a handful of counts. The CDR3 DNA is TGTGCCAGCAGTTCCATAACTAATGAAAAACTGTTTTTT. It encodes CASSSITNEKLFF. This chain joins TRBV2 and TRBJ1-4; unclear D gene. This CDR3 has 13 amino acids. Trimming left V 5 bases short and J 1 base short, with 5 bases between. In germline, CDR1 is SNHLY, CDR2 FYNNEI.

The chain recombines TRBV7-2 with TRBJ2-2, with 7 bases identical to TRBD2. Trimming cost V 7 bases and J 4 bases; bases outside gene matches: 12. The CDR3 covers 16 residues. The germline CDR1 and CDR2 sequences are SGHTA and FQGNSA. CDR3 bases: TGTGCCAGCACCCTTCAGACTAGCTCTACCACCGGGGAGCTGTTTTTT. This encodes CASTLQTSSTTGELFF.

The CDR3 region has the DNA TGTGCCAGCAGTGCTGTTAATATTCAGGGAGGAGGGGATAGGAATCAGCCCCAGCATTTT. Translating gives CASSAVNIQGGGDRNQPQHF. The chain carries TRBV2 and TRBJ1-5, with D tentatively TRBD1 (5 bases). This CDR3 has 20 residues. Germline CDR1 reads SNHLY; CDR2 reads FYNNEI. V gave up 4 bases and J gave up 4 bases, with 29 bases separating them.

For this clone: Other DNA sequences of this sample code for an identical CDR3. J is TRBJ1-1 and V is TRBV6-5; D gene unclear. V lost 2 bases and J 1 base, leaving 5 bases between the germline ends. This CDR3 region has 13 residues. CDR1 and CDR2 from the germline V gene are MNHEY and SVGAGI. The CDR3, as DNA: TGTGCCAGCAGTTACGGGCCGAACACTGAAGCTTTCTTT. Amino acids: CASSYGPNTEAFF.

The chain uses TRBV30 and TRBJ2-7, with D tentatively TRBD2 (5 bases). Germline lookup yields CDR1 GTSNPN and CDR2 SVGIG (reference sequence). The length of the CDR3 is 12 residues. V was cut by 5 bases and J by 7 bases, with 15 bases left in between. CDR3 protein: CAWGRGGKEQYF. The CDR3, as DNA: TGTGCCTGGGGCAGAGGAGGAAAAGAGCAGTACTTC.

V and J are TRBV18 and TRBJ2-3; 9 bases agree with TRBD1. From germline, CDR1 is KGHSH and CDR2 LQKENI. The V and J ends lost 0 bases and 1 base, in that order; junction bases with no gene match: 2. The CDR3 loop spans 16 amino acids. This chain's CDR3 is CASSPPYRGRTDTQYF. The CDR3 DNA follows: TGTGCCAGCTCACCACCGTACAGGGGGCGCACAGATACGCAGTATTTT.

This chain connects TRBV28 to TRBJ2-2; 7 bases match TRBD1. V gave up 10 bases and J gave up 1 base; unmatched junction bases: 6. The CDR3 extends over 14 amino acids. In germline, CDR1 is MDHEN, CDR2 SYDVKM. CDR3 DNA sequence: TGTGCCACCTGGGGGACAGAGAACACCGGGGAGCTGTTTTTT. Amino acids: CATWGTENTGELFF. The variable domain in full, with the rest retrieved from reference TRBV28 and TRBJ2-2, is DVKVTQSSRYLVKRTGEKVFLECVQDMDHENMFWYRQDPGLGLRLIYFSYDVKMKEKGDIPEGYSVSREKKERFSLILESASTNQTSMYLCATWGTENTGELFFGEGSRLTVL.

This rearrangement joins TRBV2 to TRBJ2-4; perhaps TRBD1 as D (6 bases). Germline V gives CDR1 SNHLY, CDR2 FYNNEI. The CDR3 has 15 amino acids. V was cut by 2 bases and J by 9 bases, with 17 bases left in between. CDR3 residues: CASSEHRVEYSIQYF. CDR3 DNA: TGTGCCAGCAGTGAACACAGGGTGGAATATAGCATTCAGTACTTC.

The chain uses TRBV6-5 and TRBJ1-2; D gene ambiguous. V was pared by 4 bases and J by 5 bases, with 11 bases between. The CDR3 covers 13 residues. Germline lookup yields CDR1 MNHEY and CDR2 SVGAGI. CDR3 sequence reads: CASSFTQRYGYTF. As DNA, the CDR3 is TGTGCCAGCAGTTTCACCCAGCGTTATGGCTACACCTTC.

The table lists this clone with a count of one. This chain uses TRBV4-2 with TRBJ1-1, with D unclear. Trimming left V 1 base short and J 5 bases short, with 17 bases between. Looked up from germline, CDR1 is LGHNA and CDR2 is YNFKEQ. This CDR3 region has 16 residues. The CDR3 loop is CASSQAGMAQATEAFF. Written as DNA, the CDR3 is TGTGCCAGCAGCCAAGCCGGGATGGCCCAGGCTACTGAAGCTTTCTTT.